This passage covers 13 T cell receptor beta chains from one sample sequenced in a study of blood T cell repertoires in COVID-19. The repertoire was sequenced with immunoSEQ multiplex PCR; TCRdb's copy has only in-frame clones and lacks some. The sample lists over 150,000 clones, 65% to 85% occurring once. The specimen was PBMCs or T cells enriched from blood (not recorded which). All receptors come from a man aged 35 to 55 who had recovered from COVID-19.

This rearrangement joins TRBV11-2 to TRBJ2-5; D unresolved. Trimming stripped 0 bases from V and 2 bases from J, with 7 bases between. Germline V gene sequence: CDR1 SGHAT, CDR2 FQNNGV. CDR3 length: 14 residues. CDR3 residues: CASSLEYLQETQYF. The DNA for the CDR3 is TGTGCCAGCAGCTTAGAATATCTACAAGAGACCCAGTACTTC.

This clone was counted only a few times. The J gene is TRBJ2-2, the V gene TRBV29-1; 8 positions match TRBD1. CDR1 and CDR2 from the germline V gene are SQVTM and ANQGSEA. The CDR3 totals 15 residues. V lost 5 bases, J lost 1 base, and 6 bases stayed unmatched. Here the CDR3 DNA reads TGCAGCGTTCGTTCCGGGACAGGGAACACCGGGGAGCTGTTTTTT. It translates to CSVRSGTGNTGELFF.

This chain uses TRBV5-6 with TRBJ1-1, with D hard to call. Germline values: CDR1 SGHDT, CDR2 YYEEEE. The CDR3 consists of 16 residues. V was pared by 3 bases and J by 5 bases, with 20 bases between. DNA for the CDR3: TGTGCCAGCAGCTCCGGCCTTCTCCGCAGCGGGACTGAAGCTTTCTTT. It encodes CASSSGLLRSGTEAFF.

This chain joins TRBV4-1 and TRBJ1-1; weak D call: TRBD1 (5 bases). Per germline, CDR1 MGHRA and CDR2 YSYEKL. There are 14 residues in the CDR3. V was cut by 4 bases and J by 6 bases, with 15 bases left in between. In nucleotides, the CDR3 is TGCGCCAGCAGCCGTCCCTCCAGGGTAGCTGAAGCTTTCTTT. Translation: CASSRPSRVAEAFF.

This chain joins TRBV7-2 and TRBJ2-1, with TRBD1 as a possible D gene (5 bases). This CDR3 region has 15 residues. Germline values: CDR1 SGHTA, CDR2 FQGNSA. Trimming left V 5 bases short and J 2 bases short, with 13 bases between. The chain's CDR3 is CASSPQGVTYNEQFF. The DNA for the CDR3 is TGTGCCAGCAGCCCCCAAGGGGTGACCTACAATGAGCAGTTCTTC.

This sequence joins TRBV7-9 and TRBJ2-2, with D possibly matching TRBD1 (6 bases). Germline CDR1 is SEHNR and CDR2 is FQNEAQ (reference sequence). V lost 0 bases and J 5 bases, leaving 7 bases between the germline ends. The CDR3 sequence is 14 residues long. This chain's CDR3 is CASSLAGTTGELFF. CDR3 in DNA: TGTGCCAGCAGCTTAGCAGGGACAACCGGGGAGCTGTTTTTT. The variable domain in full, completed from reference TRBV7-9 and TRBJ2-2, reads DTGVSQNPRHKITKRGQNVTFRCDPISEHNRLYWYRQTLGQGPEFLTYFQNEAQLEKSRLLSDRFSAERPKGSFSTLEIQRTEQGDSAMYLCASSLAGTTGELFFGEGSRLTVL.

The chain employs TRBV9 and TRBJ1-2; maybe TRBD1 (6 bases). CDR1 SGDLS and CDR2 YYNGEE come from the germline V gene. The CDR3 loop spans 15 amino acids. Trimming stripped 1 base from V and 1 base from J, with 11 bases between. CDR3 loop: CASSVSAGDNYGYTF. Written as DNA, the CDR3 is TGTGCCAGCAGCGTAAGCGCAGGGGATAACTATGGCTACACCTTC.

Here the CDR3 DNA reads TGTGCCAGCAGCCCCGCTAGCGGGGGGTACAATGAGCAGTTCTTC. Residues: CASSPASGGYNEQFF. The chain recombines TRBV6-4 with TRBJ2-1, with TRBD2 identical over 11 bases. Per the germline V gene, CDR1 is MRHNA and CDR2 is SNTAGT. V dropped 6 bases and J dropped 4; count of bases not matched to a gene: 5. There are 15 residues in the CDR3.

The chain carries TRBV5-1 and TRBJ1-2; D call uncertain. V was clipped by 0 bases and J by 5 bases, with 17 bases between them. Per the germline V gene, CDR1 is SGHRS and CDR2 is YFSETQ. The CDR3 runs to 16 residues. CDR3 protein: CASSLAWLAVGYGYTF. The CDR3 region has the DNA TGCGCCAGCAGCTTGGCTTGGTTGGCGGTTGGATATGGCTACACCTTC.

The gene calls are TRBV6-1 and TRBJ2-1, with D tentatively TRBD1 (5 bases). CDR3 length: 17 amino acids. CDR1 and CDR2 (germline): MNHNS, SASEGT. V shed 4 bases and J shed 3 bases, with 19 bases lying between them. The CDR3 protein is CASSAFVGADGYNEQFF. The CDR3 coding sequence is TGTGCCAGCAGTGCGTTTGTAGGGGCCGATGGCTACAATGAGCAGTTCTTC.

This chain uses TRBV19 with TRBJ1-5, with D maybe TRBD1 (6 bases). The CDR3 sequence is 15 residues long. Germline loops: CDR1 LNHDA, CDR2 SQIVND (reference sequence). Trimming took 3 bases from V and 6 from J, leaving 15 bases between them. The CDR3 sequence: CASSISKTGSQPQHF. The DNA for the CDR3 is TGTGCCAGTAGTATTTCCAAAACAGGGAGTCAGCCCCAGCATTTT.

This chain links TRBV3-1 (or the pseudogene TRBV3-2) with TRBJ1-1; 7 positions match TRBD1. Germline-derived CDR1 and CDR2 are LGHDT and YNNKEL (reference sequence). The ends lost 4 bases at V and 1 base at J; junction bases unmatched: 6. The CDR3 consists of 15 residues. CDR3 amino acids: CASSPRRGENTEAFF. The CDR3 nucleotides are TGTGCCAGCAGCCCACGCAGGGGGGAGAACACTGAAGCTTTCTTT.

The CDR3 reads CASSLKGMGNQPQHF. CDR3 nucleotides: TGTGCCAGCAGCTTAAAGGGGATGGGCAATCAGCCCCAGCATTTT. The gene calls are TRBV7-8 and TRBJ1-5; possibly TRBD1 for D (5 bases). V was pared by 2 bases and J by 2 bases, with 10 bases between. This CDR3 is 15 amino acids long. The germline CDR1 and CDR2 sequences are SGHVS and FQNEAQ. The entire variable domain, with the rest obtained from reference TRBV7-8 and TRBJ1-5, is as follows: GAGVSQSPRYKVAKRGQDVALRCDPISGHVSLFWYQQALGQGPEFLTYFQNEAQLDKSGLPSDRFFAERPEGSVSTLKIQRTQQEDSAVYLCASSLKGMGNQPQHFGDGTRLSIL.